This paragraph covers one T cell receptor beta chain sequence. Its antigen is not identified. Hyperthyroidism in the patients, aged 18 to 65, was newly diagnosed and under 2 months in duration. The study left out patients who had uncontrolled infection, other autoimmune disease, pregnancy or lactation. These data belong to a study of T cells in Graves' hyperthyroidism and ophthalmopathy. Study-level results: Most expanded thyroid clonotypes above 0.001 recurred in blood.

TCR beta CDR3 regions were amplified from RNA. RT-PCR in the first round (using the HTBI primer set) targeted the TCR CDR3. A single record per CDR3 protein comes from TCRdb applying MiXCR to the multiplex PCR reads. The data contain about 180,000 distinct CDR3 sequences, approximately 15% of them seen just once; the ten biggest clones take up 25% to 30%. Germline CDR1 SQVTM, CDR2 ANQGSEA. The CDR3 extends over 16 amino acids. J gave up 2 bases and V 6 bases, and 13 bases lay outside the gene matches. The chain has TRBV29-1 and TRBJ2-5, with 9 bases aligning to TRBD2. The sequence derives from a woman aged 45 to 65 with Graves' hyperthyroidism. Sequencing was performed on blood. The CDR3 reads CSVRASGETFQETQYF. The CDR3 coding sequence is TGCAGCGTGCGGGCTAGCGGGGAGACCTTTCAAGAGACCCAGTACTTC.